This T cell receptor (beta chain) was profiled in a study of OX40 agonist ivuxolimab in advanced cancers. Study summary: The diagnoses of dose-escalation patients were hepatocellular carcinoma, melanoma, renal cell or head and neck cancer. General study findings and limits: Clonal expansion from baseline to week 6 occurred in both CD4+ and CD8+ T cells. Expanded clones were, on average, more numerous in CD8+ T cells than in CD4+.

With respect to this clone: As yet, its antigen is unknown.

Trimming took 1 base from V and 5 from J, leaving 2 bases between them. Germline CDR1 is SSHAT and CDR2 is FNYEAQ (reference sequence). This CDR3 spans 12 amino acids. Profiled with immunoSEQ multiplex PCR; TCRdb holds only in-frame clones, not every one. The sample consists of about 43,000 clones, around 88% of them appearing once. The clonotype was recovered from an adult with an advanced solid tumor such as melanoma, head and neck, liver or kidney cancer. This sample comprised CD4+ or CD8+ T cells sorted from blood, obtained in a trial of the OX40 agonist ivuxolimab. The J gene is TRBJ2-2, the V gene TRBV7-7, with D unclear. The CDR3 bases are TGTGCCAGCAGCTTAGTAACCGGGGAGCTGTTTTTT. This codes for CASSLVTGELFF. Drawing the rest from reference TRBV7-7 and TRBJ2-2, the complete variable domain is GAGVSQSPRYKVTKRGQDVTLRCDPISSHATLYWYQQALGQGPEFLTYFNYEAQPDKSGLPSDRFSAERPEGSISTLTIQRTEQRDSAMYRCASSLVTGELFFGEGSRLTVL.